Below are 6 T cell receptor beta chains sequenced from a single sample in a study of a mutant IDH1 vaccine in newly diagnosed glioma. Clones were sequenced by immunoSEQ multiplex PCR, and TCRdb holds only the in-frame ones, with some missing. The sample includes 35,000 to 50,000 clones, roughly 90% seen only once; the top ten take about 3.9%. As for time point: week 23, last vaccination. A single vaccine dose contained 300 ug of mutant IDH1 20-mer peptide, and topical imiquimod was used with it. Their target antigens are unknown. The sequencing used PBMCs, collected from a glioma patient whose treatment included an IDH1 peptide vaccine. The receptors stem from a man in his fifties with glioma.

The CDR3 protein is CACSRQGVREKLFF. CDR3 nucleotide sequence: TGTGCCTGCTCAAGACAGGGCGTACGGGAAAAACTGTTTTTT. The rearrangement links TRBV30 to TRBJ1-4; TRBD1 agrees at 7 bases. The CDR3 spans 14 residues. Germline CDR1 GTSNPN, CDR2 SVGIG (reference sequence). Unmatched junction bases numbered 12, after V lost 6 bases and J lost 8 bases. The full variable domain, with the rest looked up from reference TRBV30 and TRBJ1-4, is SQTIHQWPATLVQPVGSPLSLECTVEGTSNPNLYWYRQAAGRGLQLLFYSVGIGQISSEVPQNLSASRPQDRQFILSSKKLLLSDSGFYLCACSRQGVREKLFFGSGTQLSVL.

V and J are TRBV10-3 and TRBJ1-2; D gene uncertain. This CDR3 contains 14 residues. Trimming pared 2 bases from V and 8 bases from J, leaving 15 bases between. The germline V gene encodes CDR1 ENHRY and CDR2 SYGVKD. For the CDR3, the DNA is TGTGCCATCAGTGAGGAGTCTCGCCGCCGCGGCTACACCTTC. This translates into CAISEESRRRGYTF.

The V call is TRBV10-3, the J call TRBJ2-5; D is unclear. CDR1 ENHRY and CDR2 SYGVKD come from the germline V gene. Trimming shortened V by 3 bases and J by 1 base, and 6 bases separated the two germline ends. This CDR3 contains 13 residues. The CDR3, as DNA: TGTGCCATCAGTGACGTGGGCCAAGAGACCCAGTACTTC. Its protein product is CAISDVGQETQYF.

The V and J genes are TRBV14 and TRBJ1-1, with D possibly being TRBD1 (6 bases). Germline-derived CDR1 and CDR2 are SGHDN and FVKESK. Between the trimmed V and J ends, which lost 3 bases and 4 bases, there was a span of 9 bases. The CDR3 extends over 13 amino acids. The CDR3 here is CASSHGQTTEAFF. CDR3 in DNA: TGTGCCAGCAGCCATGGACAGACCACTGAAGCTTTCTTT.

V gene TRBV5-1 combines with J gene TRBJ2-3; D uncertain. CDR3 length: 14 residues. The V gene's germline CDR1 is SGHRS and CDR2 YFSETQ. The ends were cut back, 2 bases at V and 2 bases at J, with 9 bases in the middle. The CDR3 DNA reads as TGCGCCAGCAGCTTAGGGCGAATCACAGATACGCAGTATTTT. This encodes CASSLGRITDTQYF.

The CDR3 DNA reads as TGTGCCAGCAGCATCGCCGGGGCCAACGTCCTGACTTTC. It encodes CASSIAGANVLTF. The chain recombines TRBV11-3 with TRBJ2-6; D is unclear. V was shortened by 5 bases and J by 4 bases, with 6 bases between the two germline ends. The CDR3 runs to 13 residues. CDR1 and CDR2 from the germline V gene are SGHNT and YENEEA.